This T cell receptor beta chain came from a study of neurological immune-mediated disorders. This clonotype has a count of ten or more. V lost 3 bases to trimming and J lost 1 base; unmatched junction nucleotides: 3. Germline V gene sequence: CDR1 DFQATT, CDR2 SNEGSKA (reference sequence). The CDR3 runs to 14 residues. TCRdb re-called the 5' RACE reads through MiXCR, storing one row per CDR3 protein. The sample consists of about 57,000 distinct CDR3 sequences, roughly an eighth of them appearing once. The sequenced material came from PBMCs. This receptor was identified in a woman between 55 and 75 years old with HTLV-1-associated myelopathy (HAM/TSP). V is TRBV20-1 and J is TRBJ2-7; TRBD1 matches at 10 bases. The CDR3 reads CSASPGQGSYEQYF. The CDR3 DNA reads TGCAGTGCTAGCCCGGGACAGGGGTCCTACGAGCAGTACTTC.